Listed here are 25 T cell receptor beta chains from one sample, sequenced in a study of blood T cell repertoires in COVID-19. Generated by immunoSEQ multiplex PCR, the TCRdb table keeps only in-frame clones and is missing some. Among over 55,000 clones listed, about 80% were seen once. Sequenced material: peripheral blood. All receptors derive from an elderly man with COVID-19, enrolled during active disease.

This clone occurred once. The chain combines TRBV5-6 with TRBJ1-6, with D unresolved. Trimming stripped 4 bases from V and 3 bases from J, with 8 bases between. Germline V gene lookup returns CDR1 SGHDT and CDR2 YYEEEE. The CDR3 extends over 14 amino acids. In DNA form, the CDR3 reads TGTGCCAGCAGCACCGGGAACTATAATTCACCCCTCCACTTT. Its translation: CASSTGNYNSPLHF.

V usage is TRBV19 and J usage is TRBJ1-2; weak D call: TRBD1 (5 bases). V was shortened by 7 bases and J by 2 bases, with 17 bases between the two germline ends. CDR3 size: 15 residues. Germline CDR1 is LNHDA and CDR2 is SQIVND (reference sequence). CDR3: CASTRSTDGNYGYTF. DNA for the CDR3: TGTGCCAGTACCCGTTCGACAGATGGGAACTATGGCTACACCTTC.

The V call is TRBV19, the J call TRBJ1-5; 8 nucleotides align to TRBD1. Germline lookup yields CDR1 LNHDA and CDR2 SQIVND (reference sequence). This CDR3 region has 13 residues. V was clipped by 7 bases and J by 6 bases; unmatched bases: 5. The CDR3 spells CASTGDRIQPQHF. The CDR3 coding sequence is TGTGCCAGTACGGGGGACAGGATTCAGCCCCAGCATTTT.

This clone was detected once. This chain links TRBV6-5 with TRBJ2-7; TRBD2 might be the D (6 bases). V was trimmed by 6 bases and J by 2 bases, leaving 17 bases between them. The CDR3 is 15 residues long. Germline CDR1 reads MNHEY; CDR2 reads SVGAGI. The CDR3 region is CASRRAGGETYEQYF. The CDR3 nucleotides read TGTGCCAGCAGGCGTGCGGGCGGGGAAACCTACGAGCAGTACTTC.

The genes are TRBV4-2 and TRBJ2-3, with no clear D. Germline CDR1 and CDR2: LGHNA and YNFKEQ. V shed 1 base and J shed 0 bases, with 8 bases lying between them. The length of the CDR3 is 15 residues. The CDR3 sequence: CASSQVGASTDTQYF. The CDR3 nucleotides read TGTGCCAGCAGCCAAGTCGGAGCTAGCACAGATACGCAGTATTTT.

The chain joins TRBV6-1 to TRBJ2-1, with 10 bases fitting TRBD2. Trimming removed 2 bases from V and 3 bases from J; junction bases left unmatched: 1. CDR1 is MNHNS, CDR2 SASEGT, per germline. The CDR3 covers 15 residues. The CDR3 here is CASSELAGGYNEQFF. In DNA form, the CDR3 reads TGTGCCAGCAGTGAATTAGCGGGGGGCTACAATGAGCAGTTCTTC.

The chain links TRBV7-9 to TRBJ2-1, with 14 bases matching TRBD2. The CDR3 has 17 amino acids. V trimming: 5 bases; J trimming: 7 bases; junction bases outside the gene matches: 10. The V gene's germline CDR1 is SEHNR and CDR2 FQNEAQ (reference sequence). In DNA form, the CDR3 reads TGTGCCAGCAGCATAGGAACCGGGACTAGCGGGAGAAATGAGCAGTTCTTC. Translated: CASSIGTGTSGRNEQFF.

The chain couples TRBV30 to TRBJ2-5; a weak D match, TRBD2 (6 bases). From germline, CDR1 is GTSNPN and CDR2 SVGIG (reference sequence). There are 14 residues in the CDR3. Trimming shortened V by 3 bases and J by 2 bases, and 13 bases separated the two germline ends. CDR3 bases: TGTGCCTGGAGCTCCGGGACTCCTCAAGAGACCCAGTACTTC. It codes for CAWSSGTPQETQYF.

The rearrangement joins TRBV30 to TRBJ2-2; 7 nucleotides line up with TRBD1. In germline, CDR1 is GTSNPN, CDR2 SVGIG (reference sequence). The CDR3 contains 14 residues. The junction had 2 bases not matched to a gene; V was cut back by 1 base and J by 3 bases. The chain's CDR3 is CAWSGDRDTGELFF. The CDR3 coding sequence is TGTGCCTGGAGTGGCGACAGGGACACCGGGGAGCTGTTTTTT. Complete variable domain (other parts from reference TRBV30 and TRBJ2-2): SQTIHQWPATLVQPVGSPLSLECTVEGTSNPNLYWYRQAAGRGLQLLFYSVGIGQISSEVPQNLSASRPQDRQFILSSKKLLLSDSGFYLCAWSGDRDTGELFFGEGSRLTVL.

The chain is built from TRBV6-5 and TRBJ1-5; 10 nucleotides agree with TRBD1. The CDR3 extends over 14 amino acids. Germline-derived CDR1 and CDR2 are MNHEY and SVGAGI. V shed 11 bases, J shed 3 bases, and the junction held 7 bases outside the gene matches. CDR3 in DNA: TGTGCCCTCAAGGGACAGGGGTACAATCAGCCCCAGCATTTT. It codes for CALKGQGYNQPQHF.

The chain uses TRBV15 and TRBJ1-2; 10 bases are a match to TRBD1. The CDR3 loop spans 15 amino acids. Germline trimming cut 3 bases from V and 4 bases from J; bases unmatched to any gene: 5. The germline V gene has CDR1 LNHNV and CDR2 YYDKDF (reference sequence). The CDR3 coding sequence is TGTGCCACCAGCAGGGAGGACAGGGGGACCTATGGCTACACCTTC. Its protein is CATSREDRGTYGYTF.

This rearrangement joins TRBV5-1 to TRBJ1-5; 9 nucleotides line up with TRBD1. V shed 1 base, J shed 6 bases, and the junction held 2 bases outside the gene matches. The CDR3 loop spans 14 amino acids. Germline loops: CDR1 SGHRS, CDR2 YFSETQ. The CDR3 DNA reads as TGCGCCAGCAGCTTGACGACAGGGGGTCAGCCCCAGCATTTT. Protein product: CASSLTTGGQPQHF. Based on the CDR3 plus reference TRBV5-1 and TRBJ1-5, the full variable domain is KAGVTQTPRYLIKTRGQQVTLSCSPISGHRSVSWYQQTPGQGLQFLFEYFSETQRNKGNFPGRFSGRQFSNSRSEMNVSTLELGDSALYLCASSLTTGGQPQHFGDGTRLSIL.

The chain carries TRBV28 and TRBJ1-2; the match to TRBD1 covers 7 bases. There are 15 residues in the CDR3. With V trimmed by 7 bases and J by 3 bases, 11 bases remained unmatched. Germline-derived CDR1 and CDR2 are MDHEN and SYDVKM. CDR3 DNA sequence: TGTGCCAGCATCGGGACAGTGGTGACTGACTATGGCTACACCTTC. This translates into CASIGTVVTDYGYTF.

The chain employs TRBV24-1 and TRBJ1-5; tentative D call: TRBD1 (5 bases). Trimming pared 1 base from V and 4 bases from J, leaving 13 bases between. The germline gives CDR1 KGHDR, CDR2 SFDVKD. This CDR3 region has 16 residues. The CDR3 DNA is TGTGCCACCAGTGATTTTTCGGCAGGGAGGAATCAGCCCCAGCATTTT. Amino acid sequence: CATSDFSAGRNQPQHF.

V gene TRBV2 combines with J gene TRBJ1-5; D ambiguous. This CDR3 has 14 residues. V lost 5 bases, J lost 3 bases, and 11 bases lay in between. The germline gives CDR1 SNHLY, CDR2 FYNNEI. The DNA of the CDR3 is TGTGCCAGCAGTAGAGACGGAGACAATCAGCCCCAGCATTTT. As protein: CASSRDGDNQPQHF.

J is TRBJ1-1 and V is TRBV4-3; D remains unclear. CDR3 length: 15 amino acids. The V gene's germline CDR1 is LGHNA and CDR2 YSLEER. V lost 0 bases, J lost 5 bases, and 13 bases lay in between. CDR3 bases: TGCGCCAGCAGCCAAGATAGCGAAAGCGAGACTGAAGCTTTCTTT. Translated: CASSQDSESETEAFF.

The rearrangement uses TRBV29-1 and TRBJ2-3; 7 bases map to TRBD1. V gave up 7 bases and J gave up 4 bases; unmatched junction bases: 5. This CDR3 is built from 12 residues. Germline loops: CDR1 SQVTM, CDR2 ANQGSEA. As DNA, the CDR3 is TGCAGCGGACGACAGGGCGCAGATACGCAGTATTTT. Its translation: CSGRQGADTQYF.

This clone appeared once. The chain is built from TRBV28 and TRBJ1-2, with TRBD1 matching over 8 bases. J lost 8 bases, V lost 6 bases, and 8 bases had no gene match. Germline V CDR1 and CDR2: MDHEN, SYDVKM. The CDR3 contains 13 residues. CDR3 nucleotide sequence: TGTGCCAGCAGGTCGACAGGGGAATTCGGCTACACCTTC. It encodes CASRSTGEFGYTF.

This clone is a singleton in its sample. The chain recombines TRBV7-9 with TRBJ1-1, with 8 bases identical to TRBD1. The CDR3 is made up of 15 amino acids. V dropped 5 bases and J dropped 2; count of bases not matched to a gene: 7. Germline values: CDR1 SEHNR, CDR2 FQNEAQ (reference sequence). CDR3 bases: TGTGCCAGCAGCCTCGGGACAGGCCGAAACACTGAAGCTTTCTTT. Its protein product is CASSLGTGRNTEAFF.

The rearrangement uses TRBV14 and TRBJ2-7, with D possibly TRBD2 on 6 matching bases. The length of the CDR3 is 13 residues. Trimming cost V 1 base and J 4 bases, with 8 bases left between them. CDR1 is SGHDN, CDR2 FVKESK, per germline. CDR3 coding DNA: TGTGCCAGCAGCCAAGTGGAGGGTTACGAGCAGTACTTC. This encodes CASSQVEGYEQYF.

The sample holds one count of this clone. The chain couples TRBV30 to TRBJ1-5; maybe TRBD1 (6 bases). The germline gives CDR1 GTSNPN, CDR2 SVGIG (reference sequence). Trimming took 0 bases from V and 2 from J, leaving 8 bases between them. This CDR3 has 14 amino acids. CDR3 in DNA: TGTGCCTGGAGTGTATCAGGGGGCAATCAGCCCCAGCATTTT. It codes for CAWSVSGGNQPQHF.

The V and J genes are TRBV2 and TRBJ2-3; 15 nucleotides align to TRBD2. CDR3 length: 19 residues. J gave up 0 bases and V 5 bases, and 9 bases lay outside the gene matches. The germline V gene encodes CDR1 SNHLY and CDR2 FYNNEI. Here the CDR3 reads CASSRRTSGGATSTDTQYF. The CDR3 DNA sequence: TGTGCCAGCAGTCGGCGGACTAGCGGGGGGGCGACTAGCACAGATACGCAGTATTTT.

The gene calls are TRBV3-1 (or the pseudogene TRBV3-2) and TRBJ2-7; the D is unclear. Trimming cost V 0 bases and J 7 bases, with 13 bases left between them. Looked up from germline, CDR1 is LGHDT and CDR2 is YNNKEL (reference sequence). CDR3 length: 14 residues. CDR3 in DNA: TGTGCCAGCAGCCAAGATCCATCGACTCCAGAGCAGTACGTC. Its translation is CASSQDPSTPEQYV.

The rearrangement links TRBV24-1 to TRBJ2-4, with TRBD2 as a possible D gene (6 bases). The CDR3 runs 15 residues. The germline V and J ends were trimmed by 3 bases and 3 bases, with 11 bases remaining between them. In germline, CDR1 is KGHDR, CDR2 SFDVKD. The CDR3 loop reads CATSDRGGGKNIQYF. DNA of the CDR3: TGTGCCACCAGTGATAGGGGAGGAGGCAAAAACATTCAGTACTTC.

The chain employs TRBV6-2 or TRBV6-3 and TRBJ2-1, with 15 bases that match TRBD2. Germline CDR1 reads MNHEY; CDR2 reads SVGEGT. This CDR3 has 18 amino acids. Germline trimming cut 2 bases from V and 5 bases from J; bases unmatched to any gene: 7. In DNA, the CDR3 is TGTGCCAGCAGTTACCGGCCGGGACTAGCGGGGGGAAACAATGAGCAGTTCTTC. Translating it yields CASSYRPGLAGGNNEQFF.